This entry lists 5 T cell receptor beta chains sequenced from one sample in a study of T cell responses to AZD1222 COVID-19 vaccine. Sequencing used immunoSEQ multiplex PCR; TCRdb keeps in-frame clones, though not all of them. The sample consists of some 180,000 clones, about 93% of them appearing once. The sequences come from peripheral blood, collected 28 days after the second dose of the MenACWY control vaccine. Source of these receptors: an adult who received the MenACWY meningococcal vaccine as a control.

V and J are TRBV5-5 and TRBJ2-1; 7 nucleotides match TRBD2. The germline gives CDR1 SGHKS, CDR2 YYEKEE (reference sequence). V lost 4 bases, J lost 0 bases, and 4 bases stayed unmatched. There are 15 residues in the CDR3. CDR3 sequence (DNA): TGTGCCAGCAGCCGAGCGGGGAACTCCTACAATGAGCAGTTCTTC. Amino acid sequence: CASSRAGNSYNEQFF. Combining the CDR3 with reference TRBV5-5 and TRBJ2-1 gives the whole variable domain DAGVTQSPTHLIKTRGQQVTLRCSPISGHKSVSWYQQVLGQGPQFIFQYYEKEERGRGNFPDRFSARQFPNYSSELNVNALLLGDSALYLCASSRAGNSYNEQFFGPGTRLTVL.

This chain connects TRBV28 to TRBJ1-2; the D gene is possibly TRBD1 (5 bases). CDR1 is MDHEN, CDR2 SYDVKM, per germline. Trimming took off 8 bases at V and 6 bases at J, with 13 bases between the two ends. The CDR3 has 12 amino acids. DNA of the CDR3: TGTGCCAGCCGCCAGGGACGAGATGGCTACACCTTC. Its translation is CASRQGRDGYTF.

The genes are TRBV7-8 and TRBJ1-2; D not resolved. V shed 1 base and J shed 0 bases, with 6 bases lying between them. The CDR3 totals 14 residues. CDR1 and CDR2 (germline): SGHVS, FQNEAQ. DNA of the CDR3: TGTGCCAGCAGCTTAGGTTCGGCTAACTATGGCTACACCTTC. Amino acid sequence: CASSLGSANYGYTF. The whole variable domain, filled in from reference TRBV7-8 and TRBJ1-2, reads GAGVSQSPRYKVAKRGQDVALRCDPISGHVSLFWYQQALGQGPEFLTYFQNEAQLDKSGLPSDRFFAERPEGSVSTLKIQRTQQEDSAVYLCASSLGSANYGYTFGSGTRLTVV.

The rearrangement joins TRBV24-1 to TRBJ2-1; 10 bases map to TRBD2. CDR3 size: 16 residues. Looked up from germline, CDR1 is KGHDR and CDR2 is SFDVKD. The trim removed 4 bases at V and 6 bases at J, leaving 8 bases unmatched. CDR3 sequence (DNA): TGTGCCACCAGTGACGGAAGCGGGGGGGCCGTCAATGAGCAGTTCTTC. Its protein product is CATSDGSGGAVNEQFF.

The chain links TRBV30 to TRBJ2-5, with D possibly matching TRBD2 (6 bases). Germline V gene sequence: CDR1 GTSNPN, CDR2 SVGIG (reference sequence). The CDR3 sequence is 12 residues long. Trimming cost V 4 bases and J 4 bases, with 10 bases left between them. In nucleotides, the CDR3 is TGTGCCTGGACCCGGGGAGGAGAGACCCAGTACTTC. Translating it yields CAWTRGGETQYF.